One sample yielded the 11 T cell receptor beta chains listed below, sequenced in a study of PD-L1 blockade in urothelial cancer. The assay was immunoSEQ multiplex PCR, and TCRdb's table has in-frame clones only and misses some. The sample contains about 85,000 clones, about 85% of which appear only once. Time point: pretreatment peripheral blood. Source: PBMCs, taken around atezolizumab (anti-PD-L1) treatment. These TCRs come from a man between 60 and 75 years old with urothelial cancer.

The genes are TRBV27 and TRBJ1-6, with D perhaps matching TRBD1 (5 bases). This CDR3 has 17 residues. Per germline, CDR1 MNHEY and CDR2 SMNVEV (reference sequence). The V gene lost 10 bases and the J gene lost 3 bases, with 22 bases spanning the gap. The CDR3: CATRDSPFPGYNSPLHF. CDR3 sequence (DNA): TGTGCCACCCGGGACTCCCCATTTCCCGGCTATAATTCACCCCTCCACTTT.

The chain joins TRBV5-1 to TRBJ1-2, with TRBD1 matching over 8 bases. CDR1 and CDR2 (germline): SGHRS, YFSETQ. J was trimmed by 7 bases and V by 2 bases; bases with no gene match: 13. CDR3 length: 16 amino acids. CDR3 coding DNA: TGCGCCAGCAGCTTAGGTGTAGGACAGGGAGTCGGTGGCTACACCTTC. Its translation: CASSLGVGQGVGGYTF.

The V and J genes are TRBV5-1 and TRBJ2-2; TRBD2 aligns across 13 bases. The V gene end was trimmed by 3 bases and the J gene end by 5 bases; junction bases not matched to a gene: 4. CDR1 SGHRS and CDR2 YFSETQ come from the germline V gene. CDR3 length equals 16 residues. The chain's CDR3 is CASSSGLAGETGELFF. CDR3 DNA: TGCGCCAGCAGCTCTGGACTAGCGGGAGAAACCGGGGAGCTGTTTTTT.

This clone was detected only a few times. The chain combines TRBV4-1 with TRBJ1-2; D perhaps matches TRBD1 (6 bases). Germline lookup yields CDR1 MGHRA and CDR2 YSYEKL. The CDR3 covers 16 residues. V lost 0 bases, J lost 0 bases, and 11 bases lay in between. CDR3 sequence: CASSQDLRTANYGYTF. The DNA of the CDR3 is TGCGCCAGCAGCCAAGATTTAAGGACAGCTAACTATGGCTACACCTTC.

The chain carries TRBV18 and TRBJ2-2, with D perhaps TRBD1 (5 bases). Germline V gene lookup returns CDR1 KGHSH and CDR2 LQKENI. Trimming cost V 1 base and J 2 bases, with 11 bases left between them. This CDR3 region has 16 residues. The CDR3 sequence is CASSPRQGGNTGELFF. CDR3 nucleotides: TGTGCCAGCTCACCACGGCAGGGCGGCAACACCGGGGAGCTGTTTTTT.

The chain links TRBV4-1 to TRBJ2-5; TRBD1 aligns across 10 bases. Trimming at V came to 3 bases and at J to 5 bases, leaving 9 bases not matched to a gene. Germline V gene lookup returns CDR1 MGHRA and CDR2 YSYEKL. The CDR3 consists of 16 residues. CDR3 amino acids: CASSHDRDRGTETQYF. CDR3 bases: TGCGCCAGCAGCCATGACCGGGACAGGGGTACGGAGACCCAGTACTTC.

This clone is a singleton in its sample. Written as DNA, the CDR3 is TGCGCCAGCAGCCAAGAATACGGCGGCTTCACAGATACGCAGTATTTT. Translation gives CASSQEYGGFTDTQYF. This chain uses TRBV4-3 with TRBJ2-3; D is ambiguous. From germline, CDR1 is LGHNA and CDR2 YSLEER. V dropped 0 bases and J dropped 2 bases, with 12 bases sitting between them. The CDR3 has 16 amino acids.

V gene TRBV7-3 combines with J gene TRBJ2-5; the match to TRBD1 covers 7 bases. Germline V gene lookup returns CDR1 SGHTA and CDR2 FQGTGA. This CDR3 has 14 residues. The V segment lost 4 bases and the J segment 0 bases; nucleotides outside the gene matches: 2. For the CDR3, the DNA is TGTGCCAGCAGCTCGGGACAGCACCAAGAGACCCAGTACTTC. Amino acid sequence: CASSSGQHQETQYF.

J is TRBJ2-2 and V is TRBV4-3; 7 positions match TRBD1. Germline V gene lookup returns CDR1 LGHNA and CDR2 YSLEER. The CDR3 spans 14 residues. With 2 bases clipped from V and 8 bases from J, the junction kept 5 bases outside the gene matches. CDR3 DNA: TGCGCCAGCAGCCAACAGGGGGATCTTGGGGAGCTGTTTTTT. Translating gives CASSQQGDLGELFF.

The gene calls are TRBV5-1 and TRBJ2-3, with 7 bases lining up with TRBD2. The CDR3 runs 15 residues. Trimming at V came to 1 base and at J to 2 bases, leaving 4 bases not matched to a gene. Germline V gives CDR1 SGHRS, CDR2 YFSETQ. In DNA, the CDR3 is TGCGCCAGCAGCTTGTCTAGCGGAGCCACAGATACGCAGTATTTT. Protein product: CASSLSSGATDTQYF.

DNA of the CDR3: TGTGCCAGCTCGGCCGGGGATCAGCCCCAGCATTTT. Its translation: CASSAGDQPQHF. V is TRBV18 and J is TRBJ1-5; D is ambiguous. Germline CDR1 reads KGHSH; CDR2 reads LQKENI. V was clipped by 6 bases and J by 5 bases, with 8 bases between them. CDR3 length equals 12 residues.